The following is a T cell receptor beta chain sequence with its context. This entry comes from a study of blood T cell repertoires in COVID-19. On the study more broadly: There were acute and convalescent COVID-19 samples, and they came from the United States, Italy and Spain.

The CDR3 extends over 13 amino acids. CDR1 and CDR2 (germline): SEHNR, FQNEAQ (reference sequence). V was clipped by 5 bases and J by 5 bases, with 12 bases between them. Data came from immunoSEQ multiplex PCR; TCRdb stores just in-frame clones and leaves some out. The data hold 150,000 to 200,000 clones, with roughly 85% observed a single time. The chain couples TRBV7-9 to TRBJ1-2, with D perhaps matching TRBD1 (6 bases). Sequenced sample: PBMCs or T cells enriched from blood (not recorded which). This TCR was recovered from a woman aged 70-85 years in a cohort exposed to, infected with or recovered from COVID-19 (not recorded which). CDR3 region: CASSPGDGYGYTF. The CDR3 DNA is TGTGCCAGCAGCCCAGGGGACGGGTATGGCTACACCTTC.